The present entry profiles one T cell receptor beta chain with its context. Antigen specificity is unknown. The entry originates in a study of cytomegalovirus exposure and HLA in healthy donors. The ends lost 3 bases at V and 7 bases at J; junction bases unmatched: 8. This CDR3 is 14 amino acids long. Germline CDR1 reads SGHAT; CDR2 reads FQNNGV. The study's findings and limits: Analysis was carried out at a later point, and it linked a missense DCLRE1C variant to TCR beta V- and J-gene trimming.

60 Vbeta and 13 Jbeta primers were used in PCR. Profiled with immunoSEQ multiplex PCR; TCRdb holds only in-frame clones, not every one. This sample's table has 60,000 to 65,000 clones. The sequence came from a man aged 25 to 40 in good health and CMV-seropositive. The chain carries TRBV11-2 and TRBJ2-7; TRBD2 matches at 8 bases. The sequenced sample was PBMCs. This chain's CDR3 is CASSFGTGGLEQYF. The DNA of the CDR3 is TGTGCCAGCAGCTTCGGGACGGGGGGGTTGGAGCAGTACTTC.